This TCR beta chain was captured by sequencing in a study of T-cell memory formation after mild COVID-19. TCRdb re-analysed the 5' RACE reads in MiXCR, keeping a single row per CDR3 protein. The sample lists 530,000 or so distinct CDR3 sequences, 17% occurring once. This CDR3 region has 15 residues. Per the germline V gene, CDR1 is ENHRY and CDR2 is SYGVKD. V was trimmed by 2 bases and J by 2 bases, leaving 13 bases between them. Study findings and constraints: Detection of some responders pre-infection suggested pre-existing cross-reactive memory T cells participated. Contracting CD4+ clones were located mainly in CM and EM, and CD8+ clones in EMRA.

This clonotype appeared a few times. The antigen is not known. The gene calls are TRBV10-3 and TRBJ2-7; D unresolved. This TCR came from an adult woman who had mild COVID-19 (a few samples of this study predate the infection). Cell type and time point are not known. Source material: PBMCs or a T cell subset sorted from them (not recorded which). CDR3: CAISEALTGAYEQYF. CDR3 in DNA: TGTGCCATCAGTGAGGCTTTAACCGGAGCCTACGAGCAGTACTTC.